Listed below are T cell receptor beta chains from one sample, sequenced in a study of blood T cell repertoires in COVID-19. Sequencing used immunoSEQ multiplex PCR; TCRdb keeps in-frame clones, though not all of them. The sample comprises some 190,000 clones, 84% of which are singletons, and about a fifth rests with the top ten. The sequencing input was peripheral blood. Every receptor here comes from a human donor in a cohort sampled during active COVID-19. Both conserved end residues are part of each CDR3. Each record gives: D gene, V gene, CDR3 protein. The D gene is left open where the match is weak.

d_gene: -; v_gene: TRBV5-1; CDR3aa: CASRDQGGNTEAFF
d_gene: -; v_gene: TRBV7-9; CDR3aa: CASSSGGPQHF
d_gene: -; v_gene: TRBV28; CDR3aa: CASSDRVTEAFF
d_gene: TRBD1; v_gene: TRBV29-1; CDR3aa: CSVGDRGGQPQHF
d_gene: TRBD1; v_gene: TRBV29-1; CDR3aa: CSVNRGNYGYTF
d_gene: -; v_gene: TRBV3-1/TRBV3-2; CDR3aa: CASSQRGIDFETQYF
d_gene: -; v_gene: TRBV10-3; CDR3aa: CAISEGLGNSPLHF
d_gene: TRBD1; v_gene: TRBV28; CDR3aa: CASSLGGTGGQMNTEAFF
d_gene: -; v_gene: TRBV3-1/TRBV3-2; CDR3aa: CASSHFGQPGYTF
d_gene: -; v_gene: TRBV7-9; CDR3aa: CASSSPAGLRDTQYF
d_gene: TRBD1; v_gene: TRBV6-5; CDR3aa: CASSYDRDGQPQHF
d_gene: -; v_gene: TRBV2; CDR3aa: CASIRGLGTEAFF
d_gene: -; v_gene: TRBV18; CDR3aa: CASSPIQGTGANVLTF
d_gene: -; v_gene: TRBV19; CDR3aa: CASRLEQGSYNEQFF
d_gene: -; v_gene: TRBV25-1; CDR3aa: CASRPWAGGETQYF
d_gene: -; v_gene: TRBV18; CDR3aa: CASSDSQGTQYF
d_gene: TRBD1; v_gene: TRBV5-1; CDR3aa: CASSPDRVGYTF
d_gene: TRBD1; v_gene: TRBV19; CDR3aa: CASGQGTNQPQHF
d_gene: -; v_gene: TRBV28; CDR3aa: CASTNAEGARAYNEQFF
d_gene: -; v_gene: TRBV20-1; CDR3aa: CSACRGETQYF
d_gene: -; v_gene: TRBV4-2; CDR3aa: CASSQGGVSADNEQFF
d_gene: TRBD1; v_gene: TRBV27; CDR3aa: CASSLDRGSSYNSPLHF
d_gene: -; v_gene: TRBV29-1; CDR3aa: CSGGLALHETQYF
d_gene: TRBD2; v_gene: TRBV5-1; CDR3aa: CASSLGLAGGYYEQYF
d_gene: -; v_gene: TRBV27; CDR3aa: CASSLFPQSDYEQYF
d_gene: -; v_gene: TRBV28; CDR3aa: CASSLGGLYNNEQFF
d_gene: -; v_gene: TRBV28; CDR3aa: CASSSGPTYEQYF
d_gene: TRBD1; v_gene: TRBV2; CDR3aa: CASSSDRVRELFF
d_gene: -; v_gene: TRBV16; CDR3aa: CASSRFRGMNTEAFF
d_gene: TRBD2; v_gene: TRBV3-1/TRBV3-2; CDR3aa: CASSQDLSGGITTRGGANVLTF
d_gene: -; v_gene: TRBV18; CDR3aa: CASSPQGSRSPLHF
d_gene: -; v_gene: TRBV7-8; CDR3aa: CASTHETYEQYF
d_gene: TRBD2; v_gene: TRBV2; CDR3aa: CASNLGLDGNEQFF
d_gene: TRBD1; v_gene: TRBV4-2; CDR3aa: CASSPRDRGNTGELFF
d_gene: -; v_gene: TRBV28; CDR3aa: CASSLSGGNQPQHF
d_gene: -; v_gene: TRBV14; CDR3aa: CASSDIAGVGYTF
d_gene: -; v_gene: TRBV5-1; CDR3aa: CASSMDRNTEQFF
d_gene: TRBD2; v_gene: TRBV18; CDR3aa: CASSPDSGITYNEQFF
d_gene: -; v_gene: TRBV4-2; CDR3aa: CASSQETGPHQPQHF
d_gene: -; v_gene: TRBV30; CDR3aa: CACGQSSGNTIYF
d_gene: -; v_gene: TRBV16; CDR3aa: CASSPTSIQKNTEAFF
d_gene: -; v_gene: TRBV2; CDR3aa: CASISRENTEAFF
d_gene: -; v_gene: TRBV10-3; CDR3aa: CAISDSQNTGELFF
d_gene: TRBD2; v_gene: TRBV19; CDR3aa: CASSSSGGYNEQFF
d_gene: TRBD1; v_gene: TRBV7-8; CDR3aa: CASYGTTTGAITDTQYF
d_gene: -; v_gene: TRBV27; CDR3aa: CASSPGTGELFF
d_gene: -; v_gene: TRBV6-5; CDR3aa: CARRKETQYF
d_gene: -; v_gene: TRBV3-1/TRBV3-2; CDR3aa: CASSPRGRGREQYF
d_gene: -; v_gene: TRBV5-1; CDR3aa: CASSLGGAGEPEAFF
d_gene: -; v_gene: TRBV3-1/TRBV3-2; CDR3aa: CASSQSWRGRDTQYF
d_gene: TRBD2; v_gene: TRBV2; CDR3aa: CASSISGRHYEQYF